The present TCR beta chain was sequenced within a study of CD8 T cells in ankylosing spondylitis. Findings of the study overall: Reported data indicate significant enrichment of disease-linked clones within matched ankylosing spondylitis synovial fluid.

Trimming removed 5 bases at V and 3 bases at J, with 11 bases between. This CDR3 region has 13 residues. Germline V gene lookup returns CDR1 SGDLS and CDR2 YYNGEE. TCRdb processed the 5' RACE reads anew with MiXCR; each CDR3 protein has one entry. Of 39,000 or so distinct CDR3 sequences in the sample, less than 4% were seen once. This clonotype was detected many times. Its antigen is as yet unknown. The sequencing input was blood, either unsorted or a sorted T cell fraction (not recorded which). The chain is built from TRBV9 and TRBJ2-5; D not certain. This TCR came from a male donor with ankylosing spondylitis or in good health (not recorded which). The CDR3 bases are TGTGCCAGCAGTATAGGCAAGGAAGAGACCCAGTACTTC. This gives the protein CASSIGKEETQYF.